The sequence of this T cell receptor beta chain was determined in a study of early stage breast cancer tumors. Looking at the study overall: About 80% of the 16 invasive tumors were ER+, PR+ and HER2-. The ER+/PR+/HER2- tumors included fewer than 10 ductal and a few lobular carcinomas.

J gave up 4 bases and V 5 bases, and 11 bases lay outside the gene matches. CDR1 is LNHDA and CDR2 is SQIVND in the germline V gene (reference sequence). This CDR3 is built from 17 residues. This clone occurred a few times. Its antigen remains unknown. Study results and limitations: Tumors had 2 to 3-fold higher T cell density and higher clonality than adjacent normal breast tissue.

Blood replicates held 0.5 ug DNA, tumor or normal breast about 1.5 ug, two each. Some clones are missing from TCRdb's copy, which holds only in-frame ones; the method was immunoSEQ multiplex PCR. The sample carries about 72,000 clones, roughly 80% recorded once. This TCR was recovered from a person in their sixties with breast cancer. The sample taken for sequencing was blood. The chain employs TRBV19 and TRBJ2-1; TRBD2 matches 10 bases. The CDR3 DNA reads TGTGCCAGTAGTGCCGACTCCGGGACTAGCGCGTACAATGAGCAGTTCTTC. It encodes CASSADSGTSAYNEQFF.